The subject of this entry is one T cell receptor beta chain. Its antigen is currently unknown. The CDR3 runs 15 residues. Germline V gives CDR1 MGHDK, CDR2 SYGVNS. Trimming shortened V by 3 bases and J by 0 bases, and 10 bases separated the two germline ends. Using RNA template, CDR3s of TCR alpha and beta were amplified with iRepertoire arm-PCR. Each CDR3 protein gets one entry after TCRdb re-called the multiplex PCR reads with MiXCR. The data hold approximately 140,000 distinct CDR3 sequences, with approximately 24% observed a single time. This sample was included in a study of glioma-infiltrating T cells. Study conclusions and caveats: Tissue-blood divergence was below expectation in non-neoplastic patients, above in gliomas. CDR3 overlap between tissue and blood was very small.

The TCR originated in a human donor with low-grade glioma or glioblastoma, undergoing nonglioma brain surgery, or in good health (not recorded which). What was sequenced was glioma tissue, nonneoplastic brain tissue, or PBMCs (not recorded which). The rearrangement joins TRBV25-1 to TRBJ2-3, with a possible D match to TRBD1 (6 bases). The CDR3 DNA is TGTGCCAGCAGTGATGGGACACCTAGCACAGATACGCAGTATTTT. Its protein product is CASSDGTPSTDTQYF. The entire variable domain, with the rest obtained from reference TRBV25-1 and TRBJ2-3, is as follows: EADIYQTPRYLVIGTGKKITLECSQTMGHDKMYWYQQDPGMELHLIHYSYGVNSTEKGDLSSESTVSRIRTEHFPLTLESARPSHTSQYLCASSDGTPSTDTQYFGPGTRLTVL.